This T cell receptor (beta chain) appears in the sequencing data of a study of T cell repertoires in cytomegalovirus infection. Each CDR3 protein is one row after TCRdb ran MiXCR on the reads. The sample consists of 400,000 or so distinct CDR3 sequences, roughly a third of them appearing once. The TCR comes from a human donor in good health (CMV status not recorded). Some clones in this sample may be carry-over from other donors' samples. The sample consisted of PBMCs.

The chain's CDR3 is CASSSLGQLHYGYTF. The CDR3 DNA sequence: TGTGCCAGCAGTTCCCTGGGACAGTTACACTATGGCTACACCTTC. J is TRBJ1-2 and V is TRBV6-1; TRBD1 matches at 7 bases. Germline loops: CDR1 MNHNS, CDR2 SASEGT. The CDR3 has 15 residues. J lost 3 bases, V lost 5 bases, and 9 bases had no gene match.